Here is one T cell receptor beta chain with its context. The target antigen is unknown. This sample was included in a study of identical twins. Study results and limitations: Twin pairs' shared out-of-frame alpha sequences were enriched in low generation probability. Modelling approaches yielded underestimates of out-of-frame TCR alpha sharing between monozygotic twins. Whereas memory repertoires showed no such difference, abundant cord blood beta clonotypes carried fewer insertions.

Template switching supplied a universal primer site; unique molecular identifiers were carried on the cDNA. TCRdb reanalysed the 5' RACE reads using MiXCR and keeps one entry per CDR3 protein. In the table there are around 340,000 distinct CDR3 sequences, 10% to 15% of which are singletons. These data also featured in a second study, about yellow fever vaccine responses in identical twins.

This clonotype originated in a woman younger than 35 in good health. Sequencing was performed on CD8+ T cells sorted from blood.

CDR3 region: CASSLPDSPNTEAFF. DNA for the CDR3: TGTGCCAGCAGTTTACCCGACAGCCCGAACACTGAAGCTTTCTTT. The chain recombines TRBV28 with TRBJ1-1; the D gene is possibly TRBD1 (5 bases). The CDR3 runs to 15 residues. Germline lookup yields CDR1 MDHEN and CDR2 SYDVKM. Trimming removed 2 bases at V and 1 base at J, with 11 bases between.